This TCR beta chain was captured in a study of spatial heterogeneity in lung cancer (dated by TCRdb to the late 2010s). For context, the study as a whole: Beta-chain transcripts were consistently detected in greater numbers than alpha-chain transcripts, which likely reflected higher beta-chain transcript abundance. In tumor regions, TCR transcript counts showed a strong correlation with a T cell transcriptional module score derived from matched bulk RNA-seq. In the raw uncorrected reads, each unique combination of TCR and UMI appeared more than ten times on average. In non-small cell lung cancer, the study quantitatively compared TCR alpha and beta repertoires across several tumor regions, matched nontumor lung, and blood. Nonsynonymous mutation counts, determined by whole-exome sequencing of tumor tissue, were related to features of the TCR repertoire. At surgery, both alpha and beta chains were TCR-sequenced in roughly 230 tumor regions, fewer than 65 matched nontumor lung samples and a few dozen PBMC samples. The investigation overall reported the following: The count of ubiquitous expanded TCRs correlated with the count of ubiquitous nonsynonymous mutations, and the count of regional expanded TCRs correlated with the count of regional nonsynonymous mutations. The number of expanded intratumoral alpha and beta TCRs correlated with the tumor nonsynonymous mutation count. Additional single-cell paired TCR alpha and beta sequencing was considered necessary to confirm, at a functional level, the hypothesis that regional TCRs recognize regional mutations. TCR-seq was estimated to cover only approximately 6.6% of tumor T cells for alpha chains and 13% to 15% for beta chains.

Here V drops 2 bases and J drops 5 bases, and the junction holds 5 bases not matched to any gene. Inclusive of the bounding cysteine and phenylalanine, the CDR3 is 14 residues long. Just the 42-base CDR3 DNA is kept, in frame starting at base 1. CDR1 and CDR2 are drawn from the germline V gene: LGHNT, FRNRAP. This clonotype was seen repeatedly, ten times or more. The antigen it binds to is not known. The sample holds no much larger clone one base away, and base qualities are not on file. The library came from 5' RACE. Sequencing used a NextSeq 500. In the TCR library protocol, a unique molecular identifier was attached to each TCR cDNA molecule so that PCR and sequencing errors could be corrected. The study's own analysis went as follows. TCR identification, UMI-based error correction and CDR3 extraction were performed with Decombinator tools. TCRs above a frequency of 2 per 1,000, corresponding to the top 1% of the tumor frequency distribution, were defined as expanded. Expanded tumor TCRs statistically deemed absent (corrected P<0.05) from at least one tumor region were classed as regional, and all other expanded tumor TCRs were classed as ubiquitous. Rényi diversity was computed with the R vegan package after subsampling each repertoire 100 times to 5,000 TCRs. CDR3 similarity networks were constructed using string-kernel similarity of amino acid triplets, with links drawn between CDR3s whose pairwise similarity was above 0.82. TCRdb reprocessing: public reads trimmed at Q25 with fastp, clones called with MiXCR, in-frame beta chains kept. Each CDR3 protein appears once, grouped with its most common genes and DNA. The V and J calls come from TCRdb's annotation, not from the publication. The table for this sample lists some 97,000 distinct CDR3 sequences; about 4.4% of them were counted only once. The top ten clones comprise 20% to 25% of the sample.

What this sample's time point label stands for: sample taken at primary tumor resection. Donors were about 70 patients with early-stage, untreated non-small cell lung cancer from the lung TRACERx cohort. Whole RNA extracted from tumor and nontumor lung tissue, or from cryopreserved PBMC samples, was used for TCR sequencing without cell sorting. Only patients for whom sufficient RNA was available from at least two tumor regions were selected for TCR sequencing. Before selection, tumor and adjacent nontumor lung specimens were reviewed by a lung pathologist. The sample consisted of lung tumor tissue, taken at surgery. The sequence was collected from a male donor with early-stage non-small cell lung cancer. Rearrangement joined TRBV12-5 to TRBJ2-7, and TRBD2 aligns with 8 junction nucleotides. The CDR3: CASGLPQAGDEQYF. The DNA sequence follows: TGTGCTAGTGGTTTGCCCCAAGCGGGAGACGAGCAGTACTTC.